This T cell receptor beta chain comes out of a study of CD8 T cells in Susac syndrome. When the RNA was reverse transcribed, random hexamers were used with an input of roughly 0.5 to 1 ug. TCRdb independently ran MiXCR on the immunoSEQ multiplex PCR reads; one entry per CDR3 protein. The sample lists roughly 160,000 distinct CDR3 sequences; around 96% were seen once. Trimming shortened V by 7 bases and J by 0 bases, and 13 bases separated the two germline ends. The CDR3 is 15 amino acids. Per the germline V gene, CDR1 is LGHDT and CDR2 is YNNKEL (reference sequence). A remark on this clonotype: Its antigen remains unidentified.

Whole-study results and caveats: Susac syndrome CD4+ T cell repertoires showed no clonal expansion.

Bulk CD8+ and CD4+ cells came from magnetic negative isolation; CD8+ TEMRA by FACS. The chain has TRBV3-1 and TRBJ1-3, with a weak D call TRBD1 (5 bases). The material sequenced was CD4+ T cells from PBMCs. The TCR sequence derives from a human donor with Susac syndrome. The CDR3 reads CASTREGTSGNTIYF. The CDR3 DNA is TGTGCCAGCACCAGGGAGGGGACCTCTGGAAACACCATATATTTT.